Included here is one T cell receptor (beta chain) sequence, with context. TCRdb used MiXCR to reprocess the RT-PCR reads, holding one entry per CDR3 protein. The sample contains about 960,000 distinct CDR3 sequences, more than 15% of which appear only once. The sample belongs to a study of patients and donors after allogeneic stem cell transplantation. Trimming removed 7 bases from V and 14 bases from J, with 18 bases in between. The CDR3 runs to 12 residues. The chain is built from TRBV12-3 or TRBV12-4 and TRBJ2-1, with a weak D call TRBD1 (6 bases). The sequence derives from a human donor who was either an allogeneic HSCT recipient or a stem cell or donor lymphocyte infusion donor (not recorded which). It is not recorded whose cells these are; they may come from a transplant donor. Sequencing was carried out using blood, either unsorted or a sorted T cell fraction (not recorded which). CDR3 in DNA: TGTGCCAGCACCGACCCCCCAGGGGCGGAGTTCTTC. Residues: CASTDPPGAEFF.